This T cell receptor beta chain stems from a study of Ad26.COV2.S vaccination and SARS-CoV-2 variants. Treatment of the sample: roughly 18 received Ad26.COV2.S at low or high dose, single or two shots; roughly five received placebo; per-sample allocation not given. The investigators took samples on day 63 after the first vaccine or placebo injection. Recruitment in Boston yielded a donor of adult age, 18-55 years. TCRdb's table, derived via immunoSEQ multiplex PCR, lists solely in-frame clones and lacks some. The profile shows some 480,000 clones, roughly nine tenths of them singletons. As concerns this clone: What it binds is not known.

Germline assignment: CDR1 MDHEN and CDR2 SYDVKM. V shed 1 base and J shed 7 bases, with 8 bases lying between them. CDR3 length equals 13 residues. Findings and caveats of the study: Possibly, TCR breadth and depth analyses underestimated total T cell responses.

This sequence joins TRBV28 and TRBJ2-1; no reliable D call. Sequenced material: peripheral blood, taken in a trial of Ad26.COV2.S vaccine versus placebo. This sequence originates from a person aged 18-60 years who received the Ad26.COV2.S COVID-19 vaccine or a placebo. The CDR3 sequence is CASSLSPRNEQFF. CDR3 nucleotide sequence: TGTGCCAGCAGTTTATCCCCCCGGAATGAGCAGTTCTTC.